This T cell receptor (beta chain) was captured by sequencing in a study of cytomegalovirus exposure and HLA in healthy donors. Study-level points and caveats: A list of approximately 160 TCR beta chains associated with cytomegalovirus was given.

The data were produced by immunoSEQ multiplex PCR, yet TCRdb's version contains in-frame clones alone and is incomplete. The sample has approximately 98,000 clones, approximately 96% seen once; the top ten hold 0.65% to 0.7%. Germline V gene data show CDR1 as SGHTA and CDR2 as FQGNSA. With V trimmed by 0 bases and J by 5 bases, 15 bases remained unmatched. The CDR3 covers 19 residues. About this clone itself: Its antigen remains unknown.

The donors were part of the approximately 130-subject validation cohort, which stood apart from the 666-subject first cohort. The TCR originated in a young woman in good health and CMV-seronegative. The chain recombines TRBV7-2 with TRBJ1-4, with 7 bases that match TRBD1. Sequencing used PBMCs. CDR3 protein: CASSLARDGTRGRNEKLFF. DNA of the CDR3: TGTGCCAGCAGCTTAGCGCGGGACGGGACTAGGGGGCGAAATGAAAAACTGTTTTTT.